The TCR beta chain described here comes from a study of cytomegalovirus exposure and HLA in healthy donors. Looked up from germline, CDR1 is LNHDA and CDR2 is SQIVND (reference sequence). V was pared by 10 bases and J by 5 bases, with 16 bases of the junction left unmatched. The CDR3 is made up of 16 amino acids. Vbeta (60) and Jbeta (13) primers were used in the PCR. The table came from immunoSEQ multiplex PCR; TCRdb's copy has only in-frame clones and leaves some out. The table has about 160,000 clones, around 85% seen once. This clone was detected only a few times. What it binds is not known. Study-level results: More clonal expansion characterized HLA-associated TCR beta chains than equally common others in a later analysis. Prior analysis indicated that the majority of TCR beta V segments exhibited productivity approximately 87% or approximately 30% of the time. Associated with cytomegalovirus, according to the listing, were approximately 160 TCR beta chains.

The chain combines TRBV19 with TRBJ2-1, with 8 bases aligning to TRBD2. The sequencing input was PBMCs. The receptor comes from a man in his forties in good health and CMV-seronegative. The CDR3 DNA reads TGTGCCACCACCGACCCGGGTAGCGGGGTGAACAATGAGCAGTTCTTC. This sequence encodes CATTDPGSGVNNEQFF.